This TCR beta chain was retrieved from a study of blood T cell repertoires in COVID-19. The overall study: The United States, Italy and Spain were the sources of the acute and convalescent COVID-19 samples. Sample material is recorded as cDNA or gDNA derived from T cells, B-cell-depleted T cells, or PBMCs.

Original handling: Reference gene primer amplification in the assay estimated nucleated cell counts. Data came from immunoSEQ multiplex PCR; TCRdb stores just in-frame clones and leaves some out. The V and J calls and the clone size are those of that table, but D and trimming were determined from the DNA. The sample has about 220,000 clones; roughly 84% are singletons. Sequenced input: peripheral blood. This clonotype was sampled from a man aged 35-49 years who had recovered from COVID-19.

DNA of the CDR3: TGTGCCAGCAGCTCGGACAGGGGCCCCAATGAGCAGTTCTTC. The encoded protein is CASSSDRGPNEQFF. This chain connects TRBV7-2 to TRBJ2-1; 9 bases match TRBD1. The J segment lost 6 bases and the V segment lost 4 bases, leaving 4 bases of the junction unmatched. The CDR3 loop spans 14 amino acids. Per germline, CDR1 SGHTA and CDR2 FQGNSA.